The clone carrying this TCR beta chain was found many times. Its specificity is not known. TCRdb reprocessed the 5' RACE reads with MiXCR, giving one entry per CDR3 protein. Found here are some 240,000 distinct CDR3 sequences, less than 3.5% of them singletons; the top ten hold less than 3.5%. The data are from a study of T cells after yellow fever vaccination. Study-level findings and limits: Repertoires sorted by FACS could include abundant clonotypes that are contaminants from the bulk population.

Per germline, CDR1 SGHRS and CDR2 YFSETQ. The length of the CDR3 is 15 residues. V shed 0 bases, J shed 3 bases, and the junction held 5 bases outside the gene matches. The material was CD4+ T cells sorted from PBMCs, obtained 10 days after the yellow fever booster vaccination. The J gene is TRBJ2-5, the V gene TRBV5-1; TRBD2 matches at 7 bases. The sequence was obtained from a young man who received the YFV17D yellow fever vaccine. The CDR3 protein is CASSLEGLAEETQYF. The CDR3 DNA reads as TGCGCCAGCAGCTTGGAGGGTCTAGCGGAAGAGACCCAGTACTTC.